This entry lists 7 T cell receptor beta chains sequenced from one sample in a study of T cells after yellow fever vaccination. TCRdb processed the 5' RACE reads anew with MiXCR; each CDR3 protein has one entry. The sample has tens of thousands of distinct CDR3 sequences; around 6.5% are singletons. The material sequenced was CD8+ T cells sorted from PBMCs, taken on the day of the first yellow fever vaccination. The receptors shown here come from a man aged 18 to 29 who received the YFV17D yellow fever vaccine.

This clonotype was seen ten or more times. This chain links TRBV5-1 with TRBJ2-7; D is perhaps TRBD2 (5 bases). The germline CDR1 and CDR2 sequences are SGHRS and YFSETQ. V lost 2 bases, J lost 1 base, and 10 bases lay in between. CDR3 length equals 14 residues. CDR3 in DNA: TGCGCCAGCAGCTTTAGAGGGCAATCCTACGAGCAGTACTTC. This sequence encodes CASSFRGQSYEQYF. The full variable domain, rest sourced from reference TRBV5-1 and TRBJ2-7, is KAGVTQTPRYLIKTRGQQVTLSCSPISGHRSVSWYQQTPGQGLQFLFEYFSETQRNKGNFPGRFSGRQFSNSRSEMNVSTLELGDSALYLCASSFRGQSYEQYFGPGTRLTVT.

In this sample, this clonotype turned up many times. The J gene is TRBJ2-7, the V gene TRBV5-6; either TRBD1 or TRBD2 may supply D (6 bases each). The CDR3 is 12 residues long. V was pared by 7 bases and J by 7 bases, with 15 bases between. The V gene's germline CDR1 is SGHDT and CDR2 YYEEEE. CDR3 in DNA: TGTGCCAGCGGTGCAGGAGGGGGGGAGCAGTACTTC. This gives the protein CASGAGGGEQYF.

The chain employs TRBV7-6 and TRBJ2-3; D gene unclear. The germline CDR1 and CDR2 sequences are SGHVS and FNYEAQ. V was pared by 1 base and J by 4 bases, with 6 bases between. This CDR3 is built from 13 residues. The CDR3 region is CASSLGRADTQYF. The CDR3 DNA is TGTGCCAGCAGCTTAGGTCGCGCAGATACGCAGTATTTT.

The rearrangement joins TRBV6-5 to TRBJ2-5; TRBD1 is a possible D gene (5 bases). Germline V CDR1 and CDR2: MNHEY, SVGAGI. This CDR3 has 15 residues. V was cut by 4 bases and J by 1 base, with 13 bases left in between. Written as DNA, the CDR3 is TGTGCCAGCAGTTCTATCCAGGGTCCCCAAGAGACCCAGTACTTC. Its protein is CASSSIQGPQETQYF.

About this clonotype: A clone one base away is much larger, so this may be a read error. This chain links TRBV4-1 with TRBJ2-1; D gene unclear. Between the trimmed V and J ends, which lost 0 bases and 5 bases, there was a span of 5 bases. The CDR3 totals 13 residues. Germline-derived CDR1 and CDR2 are MGHRA and YSYEKL. CDR3 sequence reads: CASSQDQHNEQFF. The CDR3 DNA is TGCGCCAGCAGCCAAGACCAGCACAATGAGCAGTTCTTC.

This clonotype was detected ten times or more. This rearrangement joins TRBV12-3 or TRBV12-4 to TRBJ2-7, with D maybe TRBD1 (6 bases). CDR3 size: 13 residues. Trimming removed 0 bases from V and 12 bases from J, with 15 bases in between. The CDR3 spells CASSLAPRGRRYF. The CDR3 bases are TGTGCCAGCAGTTTAGCCCCCAGGGGCCGGAGGTACTTC.

This clonotype was recorded at least ten times. CDR3 sequence reads: CASSETADGYNNQPQHF. CDR3 DNA: TGTGCCAGCAGCGAAACCGCGGACGGCTATAATAATCAGCCCCAGCATTTT. The chain is built from TRBV7-9 and TRBJ1-5, with D hard to call. The V end lost 5 bases, the J end lost 4 bases, and 21 bases lay between the germline ends. The CDR3 loop spans 17 amino acids. Germline V lookup: CDR1 SEHNR, CDR2 FQNEAQ (reference sequence).